These 12 T cell receptor beta chains originate from one sample sequenced in a study of blood T cell repertoires in COVID-19. The repertoire was sequenced with immunoSEQ multiplex PCR; TCRdb's copy has only in-frame clones and lacks some. There are over 600,000 clones in the sample; just under 90% occur only once, and more than 0.25% lies in the top ten. The sequenced sample consisted of peripheral blood. Receptor source: a woman aged 18-29 years with acute or convalescent COVID-19.

This chain connects TRBV5-8 to TRBJ1-2; perhaps TRBD1 as D (5 bases). The V end lost 4 bases, the J end lost 2 bases, and 12 bases lay between the germline ends. The CDR3 contains 14 residues. CDR1 and CDR2 from the germline V gene are SGHTS and YDEGEE. The CDR3 reads CASSLSTANYGYTF. The CDR3 nucleotides are TGTGCCAGCAGCCTATCGACAGCCAACTATGGCTACACCTTC. Based on the CDR3 plus reference TRBV5-8 and TRBJ1-2, the full variable domain is EAGVTQSPTHLIKTRGQQATLRCSPISGHTSVYWYQQALGLGLQFLLWYDEGEERNRGNFPPRFSGRQFPNYSSELNVNALELEDSALYLCASSLSTANYGYTFGSGTRLTVV.

This clone was seen a few times. This chain links TRBV27 with TRBJ2-2, with 9 bases aligning to TRBD1. The CDR3 contains 15 residues. V was clipped by 5 bases and J by 4 bases; unmatched bases: 5. Per the germline V gene, CDR1 is MNHEY and CDR2 is SMNVEV (reference sequence). The CDR3 sequence: CASSPRQGGTGELFF. CDR3 coding DNA: TGTGCCAGCAGTCCGCGACAGGGGGGCACCGGGGAGCTGTTTTTT.

The chain couples TRBV7-2 to TRBJ2-7, with D possibly being TRBD1 (6 bases). CDR1 is SGHTA, CDR2 FQGNSA, per germline. The CDR3 covers 14 residues. Deletions cut 5 bases from V and 6 bases from J, with 17 bases between. CDR3 in amino acids: CASSDRDIVGEQYF. The CDR3 DNA reads TGTGCCAGCAGCGATCGGGACATCGTCGGCGAGCAGTACTTC.

The chain couples TRBV3-1 (or the pseudogene TRBV3-2) to TRBJ1-1, with TRBD1 as a possible D gene (5 bases). Germline CDR1 LGHDT, CDR2 YNNKEL (reference sequence). V was clipped by 1 base and J by 0 bases, with 9 bases between them. The CDR3 totals 15 residues. This chain's CDR3 is CASSQGQLMNTEAFF. The DNA for the CDR3 is TGTGCCAGCAGCCAAGGACAGCTAATGAACACTGAAGCTTTCTTT.

The chain is built from TRBV6-5 and TRBJ1-1; the D gene is possibly TRBD1 (6 bases). The CDR3 contains 12 residues. V dropped 6 bases and J dropped 6 bases, with 11 bases sitting between them. Germline CDR1 and CDR2: MNHEY and SVGAGI. Here the CDR3 reads CASRWGRSEAFF. CDR3 bases: TGTGCCAGCAGATGGGGGCGGTCTGAAGCTTTCTTT.

The chain employs TRBV7-9 and TRBJ2-5, with TRBD1 matching 7 bases. Germline lookup yields CDR1 SEHNR and CDR2 FQNEAQ (reference sequence). This CDR3 region has 16 residues. V dropped 6 bases and J dropped 5; count of bases not matched to a gene: 15. CDR3 protein: CASSKTTGQGGETQYF. The CDR3 DNA reads TGTGCCAGCAGTAAAACGACAGGGCAGGGTGGGGAGACCCAGTACTTC.

The chain couples TRBV4-2 to TRBJ1-1; no reliable D call. Looked up from germline, CDR1 is LGHNA and CDR2 is YNFKEQ. There are 15 residues in the CDR3. V lost 4 bases and J 6 bases, leaving 18 bases between the germline ends. The CDR3 loop is CASSLRTHDGAEAFF. As DNA, the CDR3 is TGTGCCAGCAGCCTCCGGACTCACGACGGCGCTGAAGCTTTCTTT.

This chain connects TRBV5-1 to TRBJ1-1, with a possible D match to TRBD1 (5 bases). Germline CDR1 reads SGHRS; CDR2 reads YFSETQ. The CDR3 runs to 14 residues. V gave up 4 bases and J gave up 1 base, with 11 bases separating them. The CDR3 DNA is TGCGCCAGCAGCACAAGAACAGGGAACACTGAAGCTTTCTTT. Its translation is CASSTRTGNTEAFF.

This chain connects TRBV6-2 or TRBV6-3 to TRBJ2-3; D gene uncertain. With 2 bases removed from V and 4 bases from J, the gap between germline ends came to 16 bases. The CDR3 has 16 amino acids. Germline V lookup: CDR1 MNHEY, CDR2 SVGEGT. In nucleotides, the CDR3 is TGTGCCAGCAGTTACGCCCGGAACCTGGGCGCAGATACGCAGTATTTT. Amino acids: CASSYARNLGADTQYF.

This clone has only a few counts. The genes are TRBV24-1 and TRBJ2-1, with TRBD1 matching over 10 bases. The CDR3 is 17 residues long. The J segment lost 3 bases and the V segment lost 0 bases, leaving 4 bases of the junction unmatched. Per germline, CDR1 KGHDR and CDR2 SFDVKD. CDR3 in DNA: TGTGCCACCAGTGATTTGCCCGGGACAGGGGTCTACAATGAGCAGTTCTTC. Its protein product is CATSDLPGTGVYNEQFF.

This rearrangement joins TRBV30 to TRBJ1-2; D perhaps matches TRBD1 (5 bases). V dropped 1 base and J dropped 6 bases, with 9 bases sitting between them. This CDR3 has 12 amino acids. Germline loops: CDR1 GTSNPN, CDR2 SVGIG (reference sequence). The CDR3 loop reads CAWSGRGNGYTF. CDR3 sequence (DNA): TGTGCCTGGAGTGGTCGGGGGAATGGCTACACCTTC.

The V call is TRBV18, the J call TRBJ1-5; D is unresolved. CDR3 length: 13 amino acids. Germline V gene data show CDR1 as KGHSH and CDR2 as LQKENI. Trimming cost V 4 bases and J 1 base, with 5 bases left between them. Here the CDR3 DNA reads TGTGCCAGCTCACTAGAGAGCAATCAGCCCCAGCATTTT. Its translation is CASSLESNQPQHF. The variable domain in full, with the rest retrieved from reference TRBV18 and TRBJ1-5, is NAGVMQNPRHLVRRRGQEARLRCSPMKGHSHVYWYRQLPEEGLKFMVYLQKENIIDESGMPKERFSAEFPKEGPSILRIQQVVRGDSAAYFCASSLESNQPQHFGDGTRLSIL.